These 7 T cell receptor beta chains originate from one sample sequenced in a study of shared clonotypes between healthy human individuals. Assay: immunoSEQ multiplex PCR; the TCRdb copy retains only in-frame clones and omits some. The repertoire holds more than 2,000,000 clones, with more than 90% as singletons. Material: naive CD4+ T cells sorted from blood. Subset: CD45RA+ positively selected. Receptors were obtained from a man aged 18 to 35 in good health.

J is TRBJ1-2 and V is TRBV30, with D tentatively TRBD1 (6 bases). The V gene's germline CDR1 is GTSNPN and CDR2 SVGIG (reference sequence). Between the trimmed V and J ends, which lost 4 bases and 6 bases, there was a span of 18 bases. The CDR3 is 14 residues long. CDR3 residues: CAWTRPDSLDGYTF. CDR3 coding DNA: TGTGCCTGGACCCGACCGGACAGCTTAGATGGCTACACCTTC.

Here the CDR3 DNA reads TGCGCCAGCAGCCAAGAAAGGGCGTGGACTAGCGCGCGGCGGAATACGCAGTATTTT. Translation gives CASSQERAWTSARRNTQYF. V gene TRBV4-3 combines with J gene TRBJ2-3, with 9 positions matching TRBD2. The CDR3 runs to 19 residues. Germline loops: CDR1 LGHNA, CDR2 YSLEER. The V and J ends lost 0 bases and 7 bases, in that order; junction bases with no gene match: 17.

The chain has TRBV19 and TRBJ1-1, with no clear D. This CDR3 contains 13 residues. V dropped 1 base and J dropped 8 bases, with 11 bases sitting between them. The germline V gene has CDR1 LNHDA and CDR2 SQIVND (reference sequence). The CDR3 coding sequence is TGTGCCAGTAGTATAGGCACTCCCTGGGAAGCTTTCTTT. It codes for CASSIGTPWEAFF.

The chain recombines TRBV4-1 with TRBJ1-4, with no clear D. The germline V and J ends were trimmed by 1 base and 5 bases, with 5 bases remaining between them. Germline V CDR1 and CDR2: MGHRA, YSYEKL. This CDR3 region has 13 residues. CDR3 nucleotide sequence: TGCGCCAGCAGCCAAGGCCCGAATGAAAAACTGTTTTTT. Protein: CASSQGPNEKLFF.

The chain has TRBV10-2 and TRBJ2-1; 9 nucleotides line up with TRBD2. The ends lost 7 bases at V and 3 bases at J; junction bases unmatched: 7. Germline loops: CDR1 WSHSY, CDR2 SAAADI. The CDR3 extends over 15 amino acids. The CDR3 is CASKIRLADYNEQFF. CDR3 DNA sequence: TGCGCCAGCAAGATACGACTAGCGGACTACAATGAGCAGTTCTTC.

The chain combines TRBV5-1 with TRBJ2-7, with D tentatively TRBD2 (6 bases). Trimming pared 0 bases from V and 2 bases from J, leaving 12 bases between. This CDR3 has 15 amino acids. In germline, CDR1 is SGHRS, CDR2 YFSETQ. The CDR3 here is CASSLGLVVTYEQYF. CDR3 sequence (DNA): TGCGCCAGCAGCTTGGGACTAGTCGTAACCTACGAGCAGTACTTC. Full variable domain (remainder filled in from reference TRBV5-1 and TRBJ2-7): KAGVTQTPRYLIKTRGQQVTLSCSPISGHRSVSWYQQTPGQGLQFLFEYFSETQRNKGNFPGRFSGRQFSNSRSEMNVSTLELGDSALYLCASSLGLVVTYEQYFGPGTRLTVT.

The count of this clone is one. Here the CDR3 reads CASSPSGDTEAFF. The CDR3 DNA sequence: TGTGCCAGCAGTCCGAGCGGAGACACTGAAGCTTTCTTT. The chain joins TRBV28 to TRBJ1-1; D gene uncertain. CDR1 and CDR2 from the germline V gene are MDHEN and SYDVKM. V was shortened by 5 bases and J by 3 bases, with 10 bases between the two germline ends. The CDR3 has 13 residues.